The 2 T cell receptor beta chains below come from one sample, sequenced in a study of human T cells and chemical hapten exposure. Each CDR3 protein is one row after TCRdb ran MiXCR on the RACE reads. The sample consists of approximately 370,000 distinct CDR3 sequences, 4.5% to 5.5% of them appearing once. Sample time point: pre-sensitization, week 0. Treatment meaning: therapeutic diphenylcyclopropenone sensitization with weekly scalp DPC. The source was whole blood, collected in connection with sensitization to the hapten diphenylcyclopropenone (DPC). These receptors originate from a woman aged 18-35 years with alopecia areata. Some clones in this sample may be carry-over from other donors' samples.

In its sample, this clonotype was seen many times. V and J are TRBV6-5 and TRBJ2-3; 7 nucleotides line up with TRBD1. The trim removed 4 bases at V and 0 bases at J, leaving 4 bases unmatched. Germline CDR1 is MNHEY and CDR2 is SVGAGI. The CDR3 sequence is 15 residues long. The CDR3 DNA reads TGTGCCAGCAGTTCGGGACAGACTAGCACAGATACGCAGTATTTT. This encodes CASSSGQTSTDTQYF.

This clonotype was counted at least ten times. This sequence joins TRBV28 and TRBJ2-3; 8 bases line up with TRBD1. The CDR3 totals 14 residues. Germline CDR1 is MDHEN and CDR2 is SYDVKM. V was clipped by 4 bases and J by 7 bases; unmatched bases: 7. The DNA for the CDR3 is TGTGCCAGCAGTTCCGGACAGGGTAGATATACGCAGTATTTT. This codes for CASSSGQGRYTQYF.